This T cell receptor beta chain was observed in a study of OX40 agonist ivuxolimab in advanced cancers. A remark on this clone: The antigen is unknown.

The assay was immunoSEQ multiplex PCR, and TCRdb's table has in-frame clones only and misses some. Here the sample spans fewer than 85,000 clones, 86% being singletons. A history of autoimmune disease or systemic immunosuppression excluded patients. V gave up 9 bases and J gave up 1 base, with 12 bases separating them. The germline gives CDR1 MNHNS, CDR2 SASEGT. The CDR3 loop spans 13 amino acids. Overall study findings and caveats: Certain nonresponders additionally had low normalized T-cell clonal expansion. Mean expanded clone counts were higher in CD8+ than CD4+ T cells.

The receptor's source is an adult with an advanced solid tumor such as melanoma, head and neck, liver or kidney cancer. The source was CD4+ or CD8+ T cells sorted from blood, collected in a trial of the OX40 agonist ivuxolimab. This chain connects TRBV6-1 to TRBJ1-1; possible D gene TRBD1, 6 bases. CDR3 DNA: TGTGCCAGTGGCCCGACAGGGAACACTGAAGCTTTCTTT. It encodes CASGPTGNTEAFF.